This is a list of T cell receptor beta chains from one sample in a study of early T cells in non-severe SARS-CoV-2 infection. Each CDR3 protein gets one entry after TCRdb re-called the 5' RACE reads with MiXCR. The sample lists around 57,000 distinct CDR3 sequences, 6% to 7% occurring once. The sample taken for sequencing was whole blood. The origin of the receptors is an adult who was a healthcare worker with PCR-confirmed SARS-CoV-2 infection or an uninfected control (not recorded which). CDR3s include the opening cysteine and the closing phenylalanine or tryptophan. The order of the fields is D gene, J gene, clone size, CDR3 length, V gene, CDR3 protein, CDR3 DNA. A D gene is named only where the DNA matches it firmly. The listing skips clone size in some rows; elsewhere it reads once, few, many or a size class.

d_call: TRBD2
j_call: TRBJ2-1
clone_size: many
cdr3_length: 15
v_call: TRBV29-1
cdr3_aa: CSVGRSGGDFNEQFF
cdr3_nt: TGCAGCGTTGGCCGTAGCGGGGGGGATTTCAATGAGCAGTTCTTC

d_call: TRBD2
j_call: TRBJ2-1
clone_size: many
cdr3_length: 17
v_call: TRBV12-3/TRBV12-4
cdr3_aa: CASRPLAGGRFDNEQFF
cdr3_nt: TGTGCCAGCAGACCTCTAGCGGGGGGGCGTTTCGACAATGAGCAGTTCTTC

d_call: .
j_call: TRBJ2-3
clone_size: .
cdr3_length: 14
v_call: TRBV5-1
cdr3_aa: CASSPSGSTDTQYF
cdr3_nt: TGCGCCAGCAGCCCAAGCGGGAGCACAGATACGCAGTATTTT

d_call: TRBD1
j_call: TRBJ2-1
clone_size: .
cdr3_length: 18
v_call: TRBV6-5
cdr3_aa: CASRTNAGTGGRDNEQFF
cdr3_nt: TGTGCCAGCAGAACGAATGCCGGGACAGGGGGTAGGGACAATGAGCAGTTCTTC

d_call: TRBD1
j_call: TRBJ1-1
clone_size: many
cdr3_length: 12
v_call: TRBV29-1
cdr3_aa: CSASGQGAEAFF
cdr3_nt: TGCAGCGCTAGTGGACAGGGCGCTGAAGCTTTCTTT

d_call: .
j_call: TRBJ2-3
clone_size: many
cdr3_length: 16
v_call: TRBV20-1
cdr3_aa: CSAEVLGAGSTDTQYF
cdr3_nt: TGCAGTGCTGAGGTTCTCGGGGCGGGGAGCACAGATACGCAGTATTTT

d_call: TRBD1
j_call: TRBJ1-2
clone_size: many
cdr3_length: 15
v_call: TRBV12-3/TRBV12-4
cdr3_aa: CASSPQGYANYGYTF
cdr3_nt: TGTGCCAGCAGCCCACAGGGGTATGCTAACTATGGCTACACCTTC

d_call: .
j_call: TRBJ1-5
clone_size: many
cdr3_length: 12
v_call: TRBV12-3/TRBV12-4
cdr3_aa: CASQRVGQPQHF
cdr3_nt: TGTGCCAGCCAGAGGGTCGGTCAGCCCCAGCATTTT

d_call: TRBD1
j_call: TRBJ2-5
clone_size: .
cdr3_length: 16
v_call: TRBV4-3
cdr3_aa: CASSPRAGTGYETQYF
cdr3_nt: TGCGCCAGCAGCCCGAGAGCCGGGACAGGGTACGAGACCCAGTACTTC

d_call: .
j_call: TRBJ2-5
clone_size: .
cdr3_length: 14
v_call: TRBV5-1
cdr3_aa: CASSRTPTRETQYF
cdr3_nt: TGCGCCAGCAGCCGAACCCCCACCAGGGAGACCCAGTACTTC

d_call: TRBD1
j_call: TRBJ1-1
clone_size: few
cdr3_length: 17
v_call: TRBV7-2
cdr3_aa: CASSLAGTGVTNTEAFF
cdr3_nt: TGTGCCAGCAGCTTAGCCGGGACAGGGGTTACTAACACTGAAGCTTTCTTT

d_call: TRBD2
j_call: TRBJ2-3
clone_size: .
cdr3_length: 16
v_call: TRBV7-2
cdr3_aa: CASRRSSGGSTDTQYF
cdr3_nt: TGTGCCAGCAGGAGATCTAGCGGGGGCAGCACAGATACGCAGTATTTT

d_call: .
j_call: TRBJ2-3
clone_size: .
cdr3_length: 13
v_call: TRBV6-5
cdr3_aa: CASRPQGPDTQYF
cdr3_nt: TGTGCCAGCAGGCCCCAGGGTCCAGATACGCAGTATTTT

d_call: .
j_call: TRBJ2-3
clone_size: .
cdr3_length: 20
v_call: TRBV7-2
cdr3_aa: CASSPGDLLRGAEYTDTQYF
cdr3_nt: TGTGCCAGCAGCCCCGGGGATCTGCTAAGGGGGGCCGAGTACACAGATACGCAGTATTTT

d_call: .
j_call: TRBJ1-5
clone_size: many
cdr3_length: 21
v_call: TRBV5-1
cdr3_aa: CASSFAPLGTPSAGPNQPQHF
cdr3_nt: TGCGCCAGCAGCTTCGCACCCTTGGGGACCCCGTCGGCAGGGCCCAATCAGCCCCAGCATTTT

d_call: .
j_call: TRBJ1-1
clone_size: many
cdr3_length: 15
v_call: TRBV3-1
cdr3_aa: CASSQVQGWGTEAFF
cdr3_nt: TGTGCCAGCAGCCAAGTTCAGGGGTGGGGGACTGAAGCTTTCTTT

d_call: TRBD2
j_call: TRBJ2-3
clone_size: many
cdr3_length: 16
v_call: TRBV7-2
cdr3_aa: CASSLHSGGGTDTQYF
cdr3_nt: TGTGCCAGCAGCTTACATAGCGGGGGGGGCACAGATACGCAGTATTTT

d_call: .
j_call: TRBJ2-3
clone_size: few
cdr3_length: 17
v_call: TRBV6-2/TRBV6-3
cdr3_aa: CASNPNSGGIGTDTQYF
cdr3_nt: TGTGCCAGCAATCCGAACTCCGGGGGTATCGGCACAGATACGCAGTATTTT

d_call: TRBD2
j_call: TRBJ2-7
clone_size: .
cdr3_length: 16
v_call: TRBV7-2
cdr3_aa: CASSLTLLAGVNEQYF
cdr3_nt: TGTGCCAGCAGCTTAACCTTACTAGCGGGGGTTAACGAGCAGTACTTC

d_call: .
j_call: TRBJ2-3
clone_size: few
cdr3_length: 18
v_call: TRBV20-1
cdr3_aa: CSAPRGTDSGAGTDTQYF
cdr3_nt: TGCAGTGCCCCCCGCGGGACAGATAGCGGGGCTGGCACAGATACGCAGTATTTT

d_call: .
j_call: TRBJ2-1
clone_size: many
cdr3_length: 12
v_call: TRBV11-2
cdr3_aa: CASSPPGDEQFF
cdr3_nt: TGTGCCAGCAGCCCCCCGGGAGATGAGCAGTTCTTC

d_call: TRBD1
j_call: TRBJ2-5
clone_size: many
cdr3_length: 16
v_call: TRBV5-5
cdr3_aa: CASSPGQGRLQETQYF
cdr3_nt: TGTGCCAGCAGCCCGGGACAGGGGAGGCTTCAAGAGACCCAGTACTTC

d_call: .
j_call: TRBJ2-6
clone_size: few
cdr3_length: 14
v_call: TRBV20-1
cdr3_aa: CSARGGAGANVLTF
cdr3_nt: TGCAGTGCTAGAGGAGGGGCTGGGGCCAACGTCCTGACTTTC

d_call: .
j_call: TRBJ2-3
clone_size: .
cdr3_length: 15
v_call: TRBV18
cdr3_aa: CASSPPWGEADTQYF
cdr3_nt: TGTGCCAGCTCACCACCGTGGGGGGAAGCAGATACGCAGTATTTT

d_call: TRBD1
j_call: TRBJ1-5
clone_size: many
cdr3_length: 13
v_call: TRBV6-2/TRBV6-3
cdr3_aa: CASTDRARQPQHF
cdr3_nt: TGTGCCAGCACCGACAGGGCGAGGCAGCCCCAGCATTTT

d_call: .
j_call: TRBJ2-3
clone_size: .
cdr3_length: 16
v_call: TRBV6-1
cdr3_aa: CASSPQGGQSTDTQYF
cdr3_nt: TGTGCCAGCAGCCCTCAAGGAGGACAGAGCACAGATACGCAGTATTTT

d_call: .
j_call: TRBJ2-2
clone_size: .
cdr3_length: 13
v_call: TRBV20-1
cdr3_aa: CSARGGNTGELFF
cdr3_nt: TGCAGTGCTAGAGGGGGGAACACCGGGGAGCTGTTTTTT

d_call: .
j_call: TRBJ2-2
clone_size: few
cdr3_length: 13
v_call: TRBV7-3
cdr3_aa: CASSGDGTGELFF
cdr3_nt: TGTGCCAGCAGCGGGGACGGCACCGGGGAGCTGTTTTTT

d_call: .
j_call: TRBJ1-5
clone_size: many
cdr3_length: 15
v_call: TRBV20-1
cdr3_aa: CSARDGHSFNQPQHF
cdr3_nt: TGCAGTGCTAGGGATGGTCACTCATTCAATCAGCCCCAGCATTTT

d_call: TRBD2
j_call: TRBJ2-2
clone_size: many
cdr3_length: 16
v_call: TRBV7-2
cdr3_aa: CASSSTSGGNTGELFF
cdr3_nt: TGTGCCAGCAGCTCCACTAGCGGGGGGAACACCGGGGAGCTGTTTTTT

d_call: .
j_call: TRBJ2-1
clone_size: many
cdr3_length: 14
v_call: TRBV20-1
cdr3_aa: CSARSQRAINEQFF
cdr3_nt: TGCAGTGCTAGGAGTCAGAGAGCTATTAATGAGCAGTTCTTC

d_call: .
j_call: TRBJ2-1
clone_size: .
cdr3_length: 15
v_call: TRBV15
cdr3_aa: CATSRRVQGSNEQFF
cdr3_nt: TGTGCCACCAGCAGACGCGTCCAAGGGAGCAATGAGCAGTTCTTC

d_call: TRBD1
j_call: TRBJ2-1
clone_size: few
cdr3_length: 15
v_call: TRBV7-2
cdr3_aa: CASSLDRGYYNEQFF
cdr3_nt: TGTGCCAGCAGCCTGGACAGGGGGTACTACAATGAGCAGTTCTTC

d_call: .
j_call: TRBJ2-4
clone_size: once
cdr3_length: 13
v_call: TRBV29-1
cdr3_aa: CSVEGLGADIQYF
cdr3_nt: TGCAGCGTTGAAGGGTTGGGAGCTGACATTCAGTACTTC

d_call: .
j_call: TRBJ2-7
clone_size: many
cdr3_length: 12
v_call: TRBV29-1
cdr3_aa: CSVEMGSNEQYF
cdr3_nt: TGCAGCGTTGAGATGGGGTCTAACGAGCAGTACTTC

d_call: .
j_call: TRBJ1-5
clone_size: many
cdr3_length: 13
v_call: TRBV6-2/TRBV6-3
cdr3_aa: CASSRSAGQPQHF
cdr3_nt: TGTGCCAGCAGTCGATCGGCCGGTCAGCCCCAGCATTTT

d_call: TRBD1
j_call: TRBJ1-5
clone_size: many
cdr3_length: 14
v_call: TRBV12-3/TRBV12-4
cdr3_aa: CASSPDRGGQPQHF
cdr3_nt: TGTGCCAGCAGTCCCGACAGGGGGGGACAGCCCCAGCATTTT

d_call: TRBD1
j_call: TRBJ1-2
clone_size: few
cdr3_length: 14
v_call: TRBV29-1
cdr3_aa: CSVEDRGTGYGYTF
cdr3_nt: TGCAGCGTTGAAGATCGGGGGACAGGGTATGGCTACACCTTC

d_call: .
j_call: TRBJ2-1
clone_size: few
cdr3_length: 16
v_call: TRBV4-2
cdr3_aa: CASSQDWASSYNEQFF
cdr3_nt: TGTGCCAGCAGCCAAGATTGGGCTAGCTCCTACAATGAGCAGTTCTTC

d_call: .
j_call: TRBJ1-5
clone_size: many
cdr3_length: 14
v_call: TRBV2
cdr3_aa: CASSARNSNQPQHF
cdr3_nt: TGTGCCAGCAGTGCCCGAAATAGCAATCAGCCCCAGCATTTT

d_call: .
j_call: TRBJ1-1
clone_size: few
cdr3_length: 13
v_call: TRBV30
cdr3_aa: CAWSDLGNTEAFF
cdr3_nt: TGTGCCTGGAGTGACCTGGGGAACACTGAAGCTTTCTTT

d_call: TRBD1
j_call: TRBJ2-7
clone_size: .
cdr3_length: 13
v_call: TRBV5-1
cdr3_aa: CASSRTGVEEQYF
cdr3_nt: TGCGCCAGCAGCCGGACAGGGGTGGAAGAGCAGTACTTC

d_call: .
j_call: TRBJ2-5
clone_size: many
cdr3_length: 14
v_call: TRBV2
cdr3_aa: CASSDPGVGETQYF
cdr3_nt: TGTGCCAGCAGTGACCCAGGGGTTGGAGAGACCCAGTACTTC

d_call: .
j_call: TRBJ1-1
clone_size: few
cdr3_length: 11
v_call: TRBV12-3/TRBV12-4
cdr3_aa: CASEVFTEAFF
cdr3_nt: TGTGCCAGCGAGGTTTTCACTGAAGCTTTCTTT

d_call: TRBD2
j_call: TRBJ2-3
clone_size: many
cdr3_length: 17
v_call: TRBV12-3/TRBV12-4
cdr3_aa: CASSTLGRGGPTDTQYF
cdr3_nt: TGTGCCAGCAGTACCCTCGGGCGGGGGGGCCCCACAGATACGCAGTATTTT

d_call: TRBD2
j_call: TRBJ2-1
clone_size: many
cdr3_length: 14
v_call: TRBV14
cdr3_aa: CASSRSGGYNEQFF
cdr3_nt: TGTGCCAGCAGCCGCAGCGGGGGATACAATGAGCAGTTCTTC

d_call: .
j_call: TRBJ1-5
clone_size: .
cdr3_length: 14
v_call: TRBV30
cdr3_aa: CAWSVGIPGQPQHF
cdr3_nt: TGTGCCTGGAGTGTGGGGATCCCAGGCCAGCCCCAGCATTTT

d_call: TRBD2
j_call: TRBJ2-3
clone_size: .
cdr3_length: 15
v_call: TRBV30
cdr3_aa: CAWSRRAGGSDTQYF
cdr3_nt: TGTGCCTGGAGTAGGAGAGCGGGGGGCTCAGATACGCAGTATTTT

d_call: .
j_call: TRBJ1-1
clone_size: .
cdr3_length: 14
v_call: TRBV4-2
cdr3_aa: CASSLLPGVAEAFF
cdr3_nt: TGTGCCAGCAGCCTGTTGCCAGGGGTCGCTGAAGCTTTCTTT

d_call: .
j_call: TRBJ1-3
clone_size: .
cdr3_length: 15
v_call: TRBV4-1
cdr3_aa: CASSPRTVSGNTIYF
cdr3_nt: TGCGCCAGCAGCCCGCGGACGGTCTCTGGAAACACCATATATTTT